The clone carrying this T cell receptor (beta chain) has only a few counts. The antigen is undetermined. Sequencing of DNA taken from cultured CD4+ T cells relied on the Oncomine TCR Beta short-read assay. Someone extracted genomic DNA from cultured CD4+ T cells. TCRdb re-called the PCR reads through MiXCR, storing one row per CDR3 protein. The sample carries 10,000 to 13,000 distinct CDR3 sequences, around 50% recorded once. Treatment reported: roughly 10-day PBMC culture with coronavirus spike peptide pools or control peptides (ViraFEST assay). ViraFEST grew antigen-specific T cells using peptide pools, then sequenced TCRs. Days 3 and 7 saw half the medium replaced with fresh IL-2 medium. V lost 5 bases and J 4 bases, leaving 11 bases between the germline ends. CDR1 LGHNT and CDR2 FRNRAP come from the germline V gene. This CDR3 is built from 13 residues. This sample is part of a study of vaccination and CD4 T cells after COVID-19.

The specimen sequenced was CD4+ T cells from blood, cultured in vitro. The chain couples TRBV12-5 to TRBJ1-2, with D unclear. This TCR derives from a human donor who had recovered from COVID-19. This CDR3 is CASGPAAGYGYTF. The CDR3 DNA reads TGTGCTAGTGGTCCGGCGGCCGGCTATGGCTACACCTTC.